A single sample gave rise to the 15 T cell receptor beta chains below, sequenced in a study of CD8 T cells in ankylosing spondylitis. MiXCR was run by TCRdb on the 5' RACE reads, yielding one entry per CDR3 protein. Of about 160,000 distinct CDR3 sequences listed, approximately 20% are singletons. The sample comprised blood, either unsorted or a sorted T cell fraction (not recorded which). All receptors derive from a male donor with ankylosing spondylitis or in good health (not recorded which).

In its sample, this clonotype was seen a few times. DNA of the CDR3: TGTGCCAGCAGCTTTAGAGGGGAGAGCGACGAGCAGTACTTC. Its protein product is CASSFRGESDEQYF. This sequence joins TRBV5-5 and TRBJ2-7; D may be TRBD1 or TRBD2 (5 bases each). Between the trimmed V and J ends, which lost 2 bases and 5 bases, there was a span of 14 bases. Germline V gene data show CDR1 as SGHKS and CDR2 as YYEKEE (reference sequence). The CDR3 spans 14 residues.

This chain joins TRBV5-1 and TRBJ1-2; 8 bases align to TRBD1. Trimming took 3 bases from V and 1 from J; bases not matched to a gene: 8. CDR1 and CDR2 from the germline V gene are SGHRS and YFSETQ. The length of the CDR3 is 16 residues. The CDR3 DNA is TGCGCCAGCAGCTCCCGCGGACAGGGCCATAACTATGGCTACACCTTC. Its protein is CASSSRGQGHNYGYTF.

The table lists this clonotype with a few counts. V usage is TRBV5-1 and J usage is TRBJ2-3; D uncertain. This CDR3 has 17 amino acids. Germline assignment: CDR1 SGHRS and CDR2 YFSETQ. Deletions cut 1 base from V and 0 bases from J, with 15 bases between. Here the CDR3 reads CASSLKGLSTSTDTQYF. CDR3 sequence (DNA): TGCGCCAGCAGCTTGAAAGGGCTGAGCACTAGCACAGATACGCAGTATTTT. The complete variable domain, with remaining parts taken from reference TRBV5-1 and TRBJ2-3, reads KAGVTQTPRYLIKTRGQQVTLSCSPISGHRSVSWYQQTPGQGLQFLFEYFSETQRNKGNFPGRFSGRQFSNSRSEMNVSTLELGDSALYLCASSLKGLSTSTDTQYFGPGTRLTVL.

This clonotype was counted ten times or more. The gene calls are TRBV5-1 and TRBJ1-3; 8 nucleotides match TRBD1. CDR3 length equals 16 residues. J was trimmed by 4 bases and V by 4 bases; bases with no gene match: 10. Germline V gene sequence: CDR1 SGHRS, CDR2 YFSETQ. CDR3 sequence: CASSQDGQGQGNTIYF. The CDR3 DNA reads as TGCGCCAGCAGCCAGGATGGACAGGGACAAGGAAACACCATATATTTT.

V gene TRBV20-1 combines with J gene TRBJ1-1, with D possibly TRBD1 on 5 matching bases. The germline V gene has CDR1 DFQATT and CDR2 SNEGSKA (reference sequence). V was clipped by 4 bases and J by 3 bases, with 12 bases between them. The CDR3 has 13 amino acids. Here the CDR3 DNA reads TGCAGTGCTATTACAGGCCCTTACACTGAAGCTTTCTTT. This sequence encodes CSAITGPYTEAFF.

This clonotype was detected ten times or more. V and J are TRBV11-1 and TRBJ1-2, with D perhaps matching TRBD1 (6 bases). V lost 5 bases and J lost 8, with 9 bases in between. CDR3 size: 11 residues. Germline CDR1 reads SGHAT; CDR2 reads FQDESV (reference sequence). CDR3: CASSPGEGYTF. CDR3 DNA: TGTGCCAGCAGCCCAGGGGAAGGCTACACCTTC.

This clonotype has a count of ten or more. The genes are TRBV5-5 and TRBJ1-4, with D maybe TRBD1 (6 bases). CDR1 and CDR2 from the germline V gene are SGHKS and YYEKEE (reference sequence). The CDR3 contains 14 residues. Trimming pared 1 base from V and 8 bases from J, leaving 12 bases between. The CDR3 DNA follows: TGTGCCAGCAGCTTGATAGGGGGAGAAGAAAAACTGTTTTTT. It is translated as CASSLIGGEEKLFF.

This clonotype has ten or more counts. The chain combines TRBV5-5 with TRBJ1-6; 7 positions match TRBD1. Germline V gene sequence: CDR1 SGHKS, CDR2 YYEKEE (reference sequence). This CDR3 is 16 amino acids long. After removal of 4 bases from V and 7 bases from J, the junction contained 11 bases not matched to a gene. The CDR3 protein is CASSETQGVRNSPLHF. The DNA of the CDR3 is TGTGCCAGCAGCGAGACCCAGGGGGTTAGGAATTCACCCCTCCACTTT.

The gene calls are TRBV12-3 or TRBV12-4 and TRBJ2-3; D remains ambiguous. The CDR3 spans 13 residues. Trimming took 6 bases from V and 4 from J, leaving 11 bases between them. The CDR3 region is CASRLHSADTQYF. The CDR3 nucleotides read TGTGCCAGCAGACTCCACTCGGCAGATACGCAGTATTTT.

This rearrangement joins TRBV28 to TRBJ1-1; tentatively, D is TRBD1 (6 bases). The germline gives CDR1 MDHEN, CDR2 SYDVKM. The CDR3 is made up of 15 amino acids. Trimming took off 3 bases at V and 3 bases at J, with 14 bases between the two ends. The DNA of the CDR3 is TGTGCCAGCAGTTTGGGAGGGGGGACGGACACTGAAGCTTTCTTT. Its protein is CASSLGGGTDTEAFF. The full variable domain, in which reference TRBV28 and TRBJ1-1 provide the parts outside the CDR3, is DVKVTQSSRYLVKRTGEKVFLECVQDMDHENMFWYRQDPGLGLRLIYFSYDVKMKEKGDIPEGYSVSREKKERFSLILESASTNQTSMYLCASSLGGGTDTEAFFGQGTRLTVV.

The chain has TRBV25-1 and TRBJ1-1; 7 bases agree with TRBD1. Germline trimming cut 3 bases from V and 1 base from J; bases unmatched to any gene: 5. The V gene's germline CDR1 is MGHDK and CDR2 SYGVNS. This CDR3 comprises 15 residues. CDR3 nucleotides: TGTGCCAGCAGTGATACAGGGGTAGAGAACACTGAAGCTTTCTTT. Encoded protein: CASSDTGVENTEAFF.

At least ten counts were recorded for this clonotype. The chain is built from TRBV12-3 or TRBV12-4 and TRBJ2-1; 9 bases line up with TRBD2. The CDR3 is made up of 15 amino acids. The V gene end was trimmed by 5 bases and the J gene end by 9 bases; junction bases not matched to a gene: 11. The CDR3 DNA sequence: TGTGCCAGCAGTCCCGGGGGCGGGAGGGCCGCTGAGCAGTTCTTC. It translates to CASSPGGGRAAEQFF.

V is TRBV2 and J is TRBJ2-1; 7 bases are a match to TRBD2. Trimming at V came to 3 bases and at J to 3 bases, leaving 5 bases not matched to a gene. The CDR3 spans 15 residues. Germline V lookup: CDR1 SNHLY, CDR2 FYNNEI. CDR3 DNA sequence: TGTGCCAGCAGTGAGGATGGGAGGGTCTACAATGAGCAGTTCTTC. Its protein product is CASSEDGRVYNEQFF.

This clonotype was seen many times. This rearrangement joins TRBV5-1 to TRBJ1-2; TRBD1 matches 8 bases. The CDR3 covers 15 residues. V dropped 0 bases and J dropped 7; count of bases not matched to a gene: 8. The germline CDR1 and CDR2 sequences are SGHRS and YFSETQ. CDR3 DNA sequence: TGCGCCAGCAGCTTGGTTACCGGGACAGGAGGTGGCTACACCTTC. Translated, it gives CASSLVTGTGGGYTF.

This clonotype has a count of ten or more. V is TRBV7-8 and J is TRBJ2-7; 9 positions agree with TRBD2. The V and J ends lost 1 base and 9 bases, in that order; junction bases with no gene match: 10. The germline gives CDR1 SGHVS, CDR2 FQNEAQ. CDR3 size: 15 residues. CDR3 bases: TGTGCCAGCAGCTTAGAGGGTAGCGGGAGAGTATGGCAGTACTTC. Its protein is CASSLEGSGRVWQYF.